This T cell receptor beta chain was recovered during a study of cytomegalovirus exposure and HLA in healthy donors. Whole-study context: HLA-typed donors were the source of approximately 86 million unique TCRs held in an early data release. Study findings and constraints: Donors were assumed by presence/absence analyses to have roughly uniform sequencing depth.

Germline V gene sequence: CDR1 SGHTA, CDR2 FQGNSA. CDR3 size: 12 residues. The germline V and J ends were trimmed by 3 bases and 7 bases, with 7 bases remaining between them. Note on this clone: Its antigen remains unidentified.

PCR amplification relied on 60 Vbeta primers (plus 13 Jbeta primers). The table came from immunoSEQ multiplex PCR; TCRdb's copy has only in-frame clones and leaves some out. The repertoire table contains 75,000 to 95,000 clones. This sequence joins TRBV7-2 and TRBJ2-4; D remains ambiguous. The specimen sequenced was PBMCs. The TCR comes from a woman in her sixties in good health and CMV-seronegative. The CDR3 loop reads CASSLYLNIQYF. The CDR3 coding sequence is TGTGCCAGCAGCTTGTATTTGAACATTCAGTACTTC. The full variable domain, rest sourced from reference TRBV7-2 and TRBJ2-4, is GAGVSQSPSNKVTEKGKDVELRCDPISGHTALYWYRQSLGQGLEFLIYFQGNSAPDKSGLPSDRFSAERTGGSVSTLTIQRTQQEDSAVYLCASSLYLNIQYFGAGTRLSVL.